Listed below are T cell receptor beta chains from one sample, sequenced in a study of beta chain features in type 1 diabetes. TCRdb's copy holds only in-frame clones and misses some; the assay was immunoSEQ multiplex PCR. The table includes about 620,000 clones, 15% detected once. Sequenced input: naive CD4+ T cells from blood. Source of these receptors: a man between 18 and 35 years old in good health. Both conserved end residues are part of each CDR3. Fields, in order: V gene, J gene, CDR3 protein.

v_gene: TRBV5-1
j_gene: TRBJ1-2
CDR3aa: CASSSTVNYGYTF

v_gene: TRBV29-1
j_gene: TRBJ1-1
CDR3aa: CSVEDSGLGTEAFF

v_gene: TRBV9
j_gene: TRBJ2-1
CDR3aa: CASSYGTSGRAYNEQFF

v_gene: TRBV29-1
j_gene: TRBJ1-1
CDR3aa: CSAMTVNMNTEAFF

v_gene: TRBV28
j_gene: TRBJ1-2
CDR3aa: CASSFRFGGRANYGYTF

v_gene: TRBV28
j_gene: TRBJ2-7
CDR3aa: CASSLGGSHSYEQYF

v_gene: TRBV7-9
j_gene: TRBJ1-1
CDR3aa: CASSLVGRARDTEAFF

v_gene: TRBV27
j_gene: TRBJ2-3
CDR3aa: CASTFGYTQYF

v_gene: TRBV7-2
j_gene: TRBJ2-3
CDR3aa: CASSHSGSTDTQYF

v_gene: TRBV16
j_gene: TRBJ2-6
CDR3aa: CASTQESSGANVLTF

v_gene: TRBV7-6
j_gene: TRBJ2-6
CDR3aa: CASSDRLAGRSGANVLTF

v_gene: TRBV7-9
j_gene: TRBJ2-7
CDR3aa: CASSFTGNSYEQYF

v_gene: TRBV30
j_gene: TRBJ1-4
CDR3aa: CAWSVGPARTATNEKLFF

v_gene: TRBV18
j_gene: TRBJ2-7
CDR3aa: CASSPQRGTYEQYF

v_gene: TRBV9
j_gene: TRBJ1-2
CDR3aa: CASSAYSKTNGYTF

v_gene: TRBV23-1
j_gene: TRBJ1-4
CDR3aa: CASSQSSTDGPTNEKLFF

v_gene: TRBV7-4
j_gene: TRBJ1-4
CDR3aa: CASSPAGTAHEKLFF

v_gene: TRBV10-3
j_gene: TRBJ1-2
CDR3aa: CATLLGQNYGYTF

v_gene: TRBV29-1
j_gene: TRBJ1-2
CDR3aa: CSVDLPGQGQNHYGYTF

v_gene: TRBV4-3
j_gene: TRBJ2-6
CDR3aa: CASSQASLAGLSGANVLTF

v_gene: TRBV28
j_gene: TRBJ1-2
CDR3aa: CASSFWRGQEYGYTF

v_gene: TRBV7-2
j_gene: TRBJ2-7
CDR3aa: CASSARRGNPNEQYF

v_gene: TRBV2
j_gene: TRBJ2-4
CDR3aa: CASAPRAGKNIQYF

v_gene: TRBV4-2
j_gene: TRBJ1-4
CDR3aa: CASMAPGQGPKIRKLFF

v_gene: TRBV15
j_gene: TRBJ1-5
CDR3aa: CATSRDFRGNQPQHF

v_gene: TRBV6-6
j_gene: TRBJ1-2
CDR3aa: CASSYLGQGAGGYTF

v_gene: TRBV10-3
j_gene: TRBJ2-5
CDR3aa: CAITSGLAGMSKFTQYF

v_gene: TRBV28
j_gene: TRBJ2-4
CDR3aa: CASTKDRAKNIQYF

v_gene: TRBV10-3
j_gene: TRBJ2-1
CDR3aa: CAISPGLADNEQFF

v_gene: TRBV5-6
j_gene: TRBJ1-2
CDR3aa: CASSLVSLGYTF

v_gene: TRBV28
j_gene: TRBJ2-5
CDR3aa: CASSSPGQGEETQYF

v_gene: TRBV9
j_gene: TRBJ1-1
CDR3aa: CASSVSWVSEAFF

v_gene: TRBV28
j_gene: TRBJ1-1
CDR3aa: CASTPFTANTEAFF

v_gene: TRBV30
j_gene: TRBJ2-1
CDR3aa: CAWSVIRIQYEQFF

v_gene: TRBV6-7
j_gene: TRBJ1-1
CDR3aa: CASSYPEGTEAFF

v_gene: TRBV6-4
j_gene: TRBJ1-5
CDR3aa: CASSPQVNQPQHF

v_gene: TRBV27
j_gene: TRBJ1-5
CDR3aa: CASSAKPGQGPGGAQHF

v_gene: TRBV4-2
j_gene: TRBJ1-2
CDR3aa: CASSQGDRPLYGYTF

v_gene: TRBV7-2
j_gene: TRBJ1-1
CDR3aa: CASSRDRGLRNTEAFF

v_gene: TRBV25-1
j_gene: TRBJ2-3
CDR3aa: CASATGGPTQYF

v_gene: TRBV13
j_gene: TRBJ2-5
CDR3aa: CASSFTGTGGVRTQYF

v_gene: TRBV5-1
j_gene: TRBJ2-5
CDR3aa: CASSSQGFQETQYF

v_gene: TRBV4-1
j_gene: TRBJ1-2
CDR3aa: CASSQDGTSEIYGYTF

v_gene: TRBV25-1
j_gene: TRBJ1-6
CDR3aa: CASSQYRTGSSYNSPLHF

v_gene: TRBV7-2
j_gene: TRBJ2-7
CDR3aa: CASSPRDSLKEQYF

v_gene: TRBV5-4
j_gene: TRBJ2-3
CDR3aa: CASSLVWGRMTDTQYF

v_gene: TRBV10-3
j_gene: TRBJ1-2
CDR3aa: CAISEQAGNYGYTF

v_gene: TRBV14
j_gene: TRBJ2-5
CDR3aa: CASSRGLQETQYF

v_gene: TRBV28
j_gene: TRBJ2-5
CDR3aa: CASSLPQGVGETQYF

v_gene: TRBV28
j_gene: TRBJ2-7
CDR3aa: CASSQPGQGAREQYF

v_gene: TRBV18
j_gene: TRBJ2-3
CDR3aa: CASSPMTGAGDTQYF

v_gene: TRBV4-3
j_gene: TRBJ2-2
CDR3aa: CASSHRQGGFSGELFF

v_gene: TRBV9
j_gene: TRBJ1-1
CDR3aa: CASSAHRGTEAFF

v_gene: TRBV2
j_gene: TRBJ2-7
CDR3aa: CASGIEGVRYF